The rows below give T cell receptor beta chains drawn from one sample of a study of beta chain features in type 1 diabetes. The assay was immunoSEQ multiplex PCR, and TCRdb's table has in-frame clones only and misses some. Among 600,000 to 650,000 clones listed, 15% to 18% were seen once. The specimen was naive CD4+ T cells from blood. The origin of the receptors is a man in his late teens or twenties in good health. Both conserved end residues are part of each CDR3. Each record gives: clone size, V gene, J gene, CDR3 length, D gene, CDR3 protein, CDR3 DNA. D genes are given only for firm matches. The size field is filled for only some rows; it gives once, few, many or a size class.

abundance: few; v_gene: TRBV5-1; j_gene: TRBJ2-5; len: 15; d_gene: TRBD1; CDR3aa: CASSSGTGWQETQYF; CDR3nt: TGCGCCAGCAGCTCAGGGACAGGGTGGCAAGAGACCCAGTACTTC
abundance: -; v_gene: TRBV19; j_gene: TRBJ2-6; len: 17; d_gene: -; CDR3aa: CASSTLTGQSGANVLTF; CDR3nt: TGTGCCAGTAGTACCCTCACAGGACAGTCTGGGGCCAACGTCCTGACTTTC
abundance: -; v_gene: TRBV29-1; j_gene: TRBJ1-1; len: 13; d_gene: -; CDR3aa: CSVPSPRNTEAFF; CDR3nt: TGCAGCGTCCCCAGCCCAAGGAACACTGAAGCTTTCTTT
abundance: few; v_gene: TRBV14; j_gene: TRBJ2-7; len: 15; d_gene: -; CDR3aa: CASSHIGRLAYEQYF; CDR3nt: TGTGCCAGCAGCCATATTGGACGGCTAGCCTACGAGCAGTACTTC
abundance: -; v_gene: TRBV5-1; j_gene: TRBJ2-3; len: 17; d_gene: -; CDR3aa: CASSLAWTARGTDTQYF; CDR3nt: TGCGCCAGCAGCTTGGCCTGGACAGCGAGAGGCACAGATACGCAGTATTTT
abundance: few; v_gene: TRBV10-3; j_gene: TRBJ2-1; len: 13; d_gene: -; CDR3aa: CAIKANGYNEQFF; CDR3nt: TGTGCCATCAAGGCCAACGGTTACAATGAGCAGTTCTTC
abundance: few; v_gene: TRBV2; j_gene: TRBJ1-1; len: 13; d_gene: -; CDR3aa: CASKEQGFTEAFF; CDR3nt: TGTGCCAGCAAGGAACAGGGATTCACTGAAGCTTTCTTT
abundance: -; v_gene: TRBV19; j_gene: TRBJ2-1; len: 13; d_gene: -; CDR3aa: CASSTSRGDEQFF; CDR3nt: TGTGCCAGTTCAACTTCTAGGGGCGATGAGCAGTTCTTC
abundance: -; v_gene: TRBV5-1; j_gene: TRBJ2-7; len: 13; d_gene: -; CDR3aa: CASSPRRSDEQYF; CDR3nt: TGCGCCAGCAGCCCACGAAGGTCCGACGAGCAGTACTTC
abundance: few; v_gene: TRBV7-2; j_gene: TRBJ2-5; len: 13; d_gene: -; CDR3aa: CASLRATQETQYF; CDR3nt: TGTGCCAGCCTCCGTGCGACTCAAGAGACCCAGTACTTC
abundance: -; v_gene: TRBV7-9; j_gene: TRBJ1-2; len: 17; d_gene: TRBD1; CDR3aa: CASSLPRPGQLNYGYTF; CDR3nt: TGTGCCAGCAGCTTACCCCGTCCGGGACAGCTTAACTATGGCTACACCTTC
abundance: -; v_gene: TRBV5-6; j_gene: TRBJ2-1; len: 15; d_gene: TRBD1; CDR3aa: CASSLGDRVNNEQFF; CDR3nt: TGTGCCAGCAGCTTGGGGGACAGGGTTAACAATGAGCAGTTCTTC
abundance: -; v_gene: TRBV9; j_gene: TRBJ1-1; len: 15; d_gene: TRBD1; CDR3aa: CASSVRTGENTEAFF; CDR3nt: TGTGCCAGCAGCGTTCGGACAGGGGAGAACACTGAAGCTTTCTTT
abundance: few; v_gene: TRBV4-1; j_gene: TRBJ2-7; len: 14; d_gene: TRBD1; CDR3aa: CASSRPGQSYEQYF; CDR3nt: TGCGCCAGCAGCCGACCGGGACAGAGCTACGAGCAGTACTTC
abundance: -; v_gene: TRBV5-1; j_gene: TRBJ1-6; len: 12; d_gene: -; CDR3aa: CASRQPNSPLHF; CDR3nt: TGCGCCAGTCGACAGCCAAATTCACCCCTCCACTTT
abundance: few; v_gene: TRBV5-1; j_gene: TRBJ1-1; len: 13; d_gene: TRBD1; CDR3aa: CASSWDRDTEAFF; CDR3nt: TGCGCCAGCAGTTGGGACAGGGACACTGAAGCTTTCTTT
abundance: few; v_gene: TRBV5-1; j_gene: TRBJ2-1; len: 14; d_gene: -; CDR3aa: CASSLATSRNEQFF; CDR3nt: TGCGCCAGCAGCTTGGCCACTAGTCGCAATGAGCAGTTCTTC
abundance: few; v_gene: TRBV5-1; j_gene: TRBJ2-3; len: 18; d_gene: TRBD2; CDR3aa: CASSSLAGSHISTDTQYF; CDR3nt: TGCGCCAGCAGCTCACTAGCGGGATCCCATATTAGCACAGATACGCAGTATTTT
abundance: few; v_gene: TRBV7-2; j_gene: TRBJ2-1; len: 16; d_gene: -; CDR3aa: CASNEAGSELYNEQFF; CDR3nt: TGTGCCAGCAACGAGGCGGGGAGCGAACTGTACAATGAGCAGTTCTTC
abundance: -; v_gene: TRBV7-3; j_gene: TRBJ2-1; len: 15; d_gene: TRBD2; CDR3aa: CASSFSSGAGGEQFF; CDR3nt: TGTGCCAGCAGCTTCTCTAGCGGAGCAGGTGGTGAGCAGTTCTTC
abundance: few; v_gene: TRBV6-4; j_gene: TRBJ2-3; len: 12; d_gene: -; CDR3aa: CASSDAWDTQYF; CDR3nt: TGTGCCAGCAGTGACGCCTGGGATACGCAGTATTTT
abundance: -; v_gene: TRBV15; j_gene: TRBJ2-7; len: 16; d_gene: TRBD1; CDR3aa: CATSRTGTGGAYEQYF; CDR3nt: TGTGCCACCAGCAGGACTGGGACAGGGGGAGCCTACGAGCAGTACTTC
abundance: few; v_gene: TRBV11-3; j_gene: TRBJ2-3; len: 13; d_gene: TRBD2; CDR3aa: CASSLIGGDTQYF; CDR3nt: TGTGCCAGCAGCTTAATCGGGGGGGATACGCAGTATTTT
abundance: few; v_gene: TRBV9; j_gene: TRBJ2-1; len: 21; d_gene: TRBD1; CDR3aa: CASSYRGRTGGKIGSYNEQFF; CDR3nt: TGTGCCAGCAGCTATCGAGGAAGGACAGGGGGCAAAATAGGCTCCTACAATGAGCAGTTCTTC
abundance: few; v_gene: TRBV7-9; j_gene: TRBJ1-4; len: 12; d_gene: -; CDR3aa: CASSLANEKLFF; CDR3nt: TGTGCCAGCAGCTTAGCCAATGAAAAACTGTTTTTT
abundance: -; v_gene: TRBV4-3; j_gene: TRBJ2-3; len: 12; d_gene: -; CDR3aa: CASSLWADTQYF; CDR3nt: TGCGCCAGCAGCCTCTGGGCAGATACGCAGTATTTT
abundance: -; v_gene: TRBV7-9; j_gene: TRBJ2-1; len: 14; d_gene: -; CDR3aa: CASSLGAGNYEQFF; CDR3nt: TGTGCCAGCAGCTTAGGAGCGGGCAACTATGAGCAGTTCTTC
abundance: -; v_gene: TRBV4-1; j_gene: TRBJ2-1; len: 17; d_gene: TRBD2; CDR3aa: CASSRNPGLATDNEQFF; CDR3nt: TGCGCCAGCAGCCGAAACCCGGGACTAGCTACAGACAATGAGCAGTTCTTC
abundance: -; v_gene: TRBV4-1; j_gene: TRBJ1-2; len: 16; d_gene: TRBD1; CDR3aa: CASSHGETGGVYGYTF; CDR3nt: TGCGCCAGCAGCCATGGAGAAACAGGGGGCGTCTATGGCTACACCTTC
abundance: few; v_gene: TRBV28; j_gene: TRBJ1-5; len: 16; d_gene: -; CDR3aa: CASSPPGRGSNQPQHF; CDR3nt: TGTGCCAGCAGCCCTCCGGGCAGGGGAAGCAATCAGCCCCAGCATTTT